The TCR beta chain under discussion was sequenced for a study of beta chain features in type 1 diabetes (dated by TCRdb to 2016 to 2019). Notes on the research overall: Patients and healthy donors did not differ in mean age, gender distribution, total cell number or subset yield. Across all samples, around 99 million sorted cells were examined, and cell number per subset correlated strongly with RNA yield. In the study, recently diagnosed type 1 diabetes patients and matched healthy donors were compared on the TCRB repertoires of their sorted circulating CD4+ T cell subsets. Regulatory and stem cell-like memory subsets were obtained from only 8 patients and roughly eight healthy donors, while naive and central memory subsets were obtained from all 30 or so donors.

Each donor gave one peripheral blood draw, approximately 110 mL on average, collected into heparinised tubes. Naive, central memory, regulatory and stem cell-like memory CD4+ T cells were sorted on a BD FACSAria II using a panel including CD45RO, CCR7, CD25, CD127, CD95 and CD27. Every sorted population had a purity above 95%. PBMCs were separated immediately by Lymphoprep density gradient centrifugation and were stained directly, without being cultured. So that batch effects would be minimized, each experiment stained and sorted samples in pairs, pairing one healthy donor with one patient. This clone turned up a few times. Its antigen is currently not known. Base-call qualities are not available, and no considerably larger clone is one nucleotide away. The germline V gene gives CDR1 as MDHEN and CDR2 as SYDVKM. V is cut by 1 base and J by 2 bases, and the space between the germline ends is 9 bases. Including the terminal cysteine and phenylalanine, the CDR3 comprises 14 residues. Only the CDR3 region is kept as DNA, spanning 42 bases read in frame from base 1.

Overall study outcomes, separate from this receptor: Because cDNA rather than genomic DNA was sequenced, highly expressing activated cells could have been over-represented, although no difference in activation and CD3 levels was found between groups. PCR might favor shorter templates, but patient and control samples were amplified and corrected together, so any skew would affect both groups equally. Naive, central memory and regulatory TCRB repertoires appeared to be more alike among patients than among healthy donors. In all four CD4+ subsets, TCRB CDR3 length was moderately but significantly shorter in type 1 diabetes patients. Patients with type 1 diabetes made fewer insertions and deleted more nucleotides at VDJ recombination sites, implying thymic rearrangement abnormalities. Because the HLA sub-analyses included only small numbers of individuals, any influence of HLA type on TCRB rearrangement was left unresolved.

The entire amount of isolated RNA was reverse transcribed using the High Capacity cDNA Reverse Transcription Kit, so the sequenced TCRB transcripts were expressed ones. Deep immunoSEQ sequencing was applied to naive, central memory and regulatory T cell samples, giving an average of about 3.7 million total reads per sample. After sorted cells were lysed in RLT buffer, RNA was extracted with DNase-treated RNeasy Micro or Mini kits, with the choice depending on cell number. Each cell subset was processed separately to prevent cross-contamination, with patient and healthy donor samples processed together. The immunoSEQ multiplex PCR was used to amplify TCRB sequences from cDNA, generating 87-bp fragments that spanned the CDR3 region. Sequencing of the amplicons was done on the Illumina HiSeq platform. Per the original workflow: Synthetic template baselines were used to correct PCR bias computationally, reads within Hamming distance 2 were collapsed together, and singletons that could not be merged were discarded. Reads were aligned against IMGT to assign V, D and J genes, CDR3 length and insertions or deletions at six rearrangement sites. Within each subset, clonotype counts were normalized to sorted cell number, and only after that were true diversity and Gini coefficients computed with the tcR R package. The overlap coefficient, calculated on TCRB nucleotide sequences, was used to measure repertoire sharing. Out-of-frame TCRB sequences from naive cells were analyzed to stand in for the pre-selection repertoire. The table was pulled from immuneACCESS by TCRdb, which kept in-frame rearrangements only. Such tables lose some clones; where checked, under half of the loss comes from unresolved V genes, and the rest has no known cause. V and J calls and clone size are those listed in that table; D and trimming were worked out from the DNA. Across this sample there are 250,000 to 350,000 clones, with approximately 14% seen only once. Together, the top ten hold 0.017% of the sample.

The sequence was obtained from a young man with type 1 diabetes. Sequenced input: naive CD4+ T cells from blood. The sample's cell subset or site label, in plain terms: true naive CD4+ T cells. The chain was built from TRBV28 and TRBJ2-7; a tentative D call is TRBD1 (5 bases match). The sequenced DNA is TGTGCCAGCAGTTTATACAGGCAGCCCTACGAGCAGTACTTC. Translation gives CASSLYRQPYEQYF.